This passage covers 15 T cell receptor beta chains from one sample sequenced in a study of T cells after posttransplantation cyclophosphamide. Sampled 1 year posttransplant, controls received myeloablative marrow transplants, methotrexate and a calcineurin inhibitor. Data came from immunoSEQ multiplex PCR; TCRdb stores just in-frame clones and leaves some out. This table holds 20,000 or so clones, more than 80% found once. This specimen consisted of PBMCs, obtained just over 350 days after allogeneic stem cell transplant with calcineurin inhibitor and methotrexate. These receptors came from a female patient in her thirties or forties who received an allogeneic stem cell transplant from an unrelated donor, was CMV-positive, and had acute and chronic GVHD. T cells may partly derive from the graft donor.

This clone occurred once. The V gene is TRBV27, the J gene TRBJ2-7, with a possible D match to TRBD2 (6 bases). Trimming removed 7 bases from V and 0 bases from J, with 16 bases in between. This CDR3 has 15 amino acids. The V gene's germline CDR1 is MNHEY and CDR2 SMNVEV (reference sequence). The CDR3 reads CASTPHRESSYEQYV. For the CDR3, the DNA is TGTGCCAGCACCCCACACCGGGAGAGCTCCTACGAGCAGTACGTC.

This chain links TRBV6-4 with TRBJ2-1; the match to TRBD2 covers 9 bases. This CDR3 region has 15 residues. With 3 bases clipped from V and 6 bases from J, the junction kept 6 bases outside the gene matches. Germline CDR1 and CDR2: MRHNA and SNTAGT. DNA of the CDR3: TGTGCCAGCAGTGAGATAGCGGGAGCGGGCAATGAGCAGTTCTTC. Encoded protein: CASSEIAGAGNEQFF.

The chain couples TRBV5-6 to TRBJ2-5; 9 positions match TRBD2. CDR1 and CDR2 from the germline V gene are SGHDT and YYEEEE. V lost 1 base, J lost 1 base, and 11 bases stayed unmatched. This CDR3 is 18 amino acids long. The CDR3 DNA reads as TGTGCCAGCAGCTTGAGACTAGCGGTCCTTCCCCCCCAAGAGACCCAGTACTTC. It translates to CASSLRLAVLPPQETQYF.

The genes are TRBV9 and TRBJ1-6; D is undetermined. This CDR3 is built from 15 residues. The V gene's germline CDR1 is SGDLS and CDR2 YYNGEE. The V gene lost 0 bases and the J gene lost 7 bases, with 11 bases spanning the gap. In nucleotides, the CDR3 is TGTGCCAGCAGCGTAGGGGCCGGCGGGAATTCACCCCTCCACTTT. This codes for CASSVGAGGNSPLHF.

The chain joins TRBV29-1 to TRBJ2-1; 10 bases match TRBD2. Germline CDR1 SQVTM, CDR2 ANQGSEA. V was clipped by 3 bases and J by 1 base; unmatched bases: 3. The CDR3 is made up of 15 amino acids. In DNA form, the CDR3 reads TGCAGCGTTGACCCGGGACTAGCGTCCTACAATGAGCAGTTCTTC. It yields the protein CSVDPGLASYNEQFF.

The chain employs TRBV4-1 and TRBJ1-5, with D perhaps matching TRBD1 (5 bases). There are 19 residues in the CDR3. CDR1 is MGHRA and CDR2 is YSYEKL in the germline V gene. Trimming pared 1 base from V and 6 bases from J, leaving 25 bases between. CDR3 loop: CASSQVWVGVPVEGQPQHF. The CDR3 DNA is TGCGCCAGCAGCCAAGTTTGGGTGGGGGTGCCAGTGGAGGGTCAGCCCCAGCATTTT.

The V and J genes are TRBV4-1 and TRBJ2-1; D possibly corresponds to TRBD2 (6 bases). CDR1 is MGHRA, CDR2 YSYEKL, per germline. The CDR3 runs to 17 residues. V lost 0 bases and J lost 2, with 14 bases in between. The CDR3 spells CASSQEPVGSAYNEQFF. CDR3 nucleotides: TGCGCCAGCAGCCAAGAACCAGTCGGGAGCGCCTACAATGAGCAGTTCTTC.

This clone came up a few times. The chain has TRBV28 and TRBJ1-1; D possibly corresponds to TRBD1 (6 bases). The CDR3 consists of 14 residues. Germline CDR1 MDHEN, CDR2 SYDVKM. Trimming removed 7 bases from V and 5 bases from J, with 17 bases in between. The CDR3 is CASIRGGRLTEAFF. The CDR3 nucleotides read TGTGCCAGCATCCGGGGGGGGCGATTGACTGAAGCTTTCTTT.

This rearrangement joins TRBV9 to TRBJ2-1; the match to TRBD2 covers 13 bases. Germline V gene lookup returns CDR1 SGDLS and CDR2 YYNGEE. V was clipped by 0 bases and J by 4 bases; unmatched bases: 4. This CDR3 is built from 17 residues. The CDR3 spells CASSVGGLAGAYNEQFF. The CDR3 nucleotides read TGTGCCAGCAGCGTAGGAGGACTAGCGGGAGCTTACAATGAGCAGTTCTTC.

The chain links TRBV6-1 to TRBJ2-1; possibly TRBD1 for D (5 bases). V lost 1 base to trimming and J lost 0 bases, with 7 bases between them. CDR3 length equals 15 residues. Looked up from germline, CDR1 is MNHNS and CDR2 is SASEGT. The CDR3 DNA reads TGTGCCAGCAGTGAAGAGGGGCTCTCCTACAATGAGCAGTTCTTC. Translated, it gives CASSEEGLSYNEQFF.

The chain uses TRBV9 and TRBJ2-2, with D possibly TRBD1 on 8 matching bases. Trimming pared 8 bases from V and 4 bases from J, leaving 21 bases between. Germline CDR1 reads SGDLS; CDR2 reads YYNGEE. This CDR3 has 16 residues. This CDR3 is CASGDGGTGITGELFF. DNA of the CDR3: TGTGCCAGTGGCGACGGGGGGACAGGCATCACCGGGGAGCTGTTTTTT.

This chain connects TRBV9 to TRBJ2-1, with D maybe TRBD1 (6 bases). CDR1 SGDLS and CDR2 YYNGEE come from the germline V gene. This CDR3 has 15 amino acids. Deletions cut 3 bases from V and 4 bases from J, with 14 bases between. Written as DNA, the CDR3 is TGTGCCAGCAGCGCCCAGGGGCCCATGTACAATGAGCAGTTCTTC. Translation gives CASSAQGPMYNEQFF.

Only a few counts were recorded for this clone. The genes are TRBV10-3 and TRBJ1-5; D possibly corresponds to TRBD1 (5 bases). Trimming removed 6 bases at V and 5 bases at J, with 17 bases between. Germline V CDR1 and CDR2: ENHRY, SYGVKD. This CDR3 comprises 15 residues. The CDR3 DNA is TGTGCCATCAGAAGAGTAGGGGAGGAGGATCAGCCCCAGCATTTT. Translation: CAIRRVGEEDQPQHF.

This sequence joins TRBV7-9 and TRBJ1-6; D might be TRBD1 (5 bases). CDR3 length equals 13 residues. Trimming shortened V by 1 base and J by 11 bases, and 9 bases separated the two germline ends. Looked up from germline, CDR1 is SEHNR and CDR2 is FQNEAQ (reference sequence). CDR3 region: CASSLGTMAPLHF. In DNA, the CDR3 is TGTGCCAGCAGCTTAGGGACAATGGCACCCCTCCACTTT.

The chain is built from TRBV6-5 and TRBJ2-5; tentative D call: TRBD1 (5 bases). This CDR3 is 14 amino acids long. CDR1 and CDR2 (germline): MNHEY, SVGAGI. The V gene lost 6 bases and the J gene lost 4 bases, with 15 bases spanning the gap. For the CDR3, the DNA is TGTGCCAGCAGCCAAGGGCAGGGCGGAGAGACCCAGTACTTC. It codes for CASSQGQGGETQYF.